This T cell receptor (beta chain) was captured by sequencing in a study of blood T cell repertoires in COVID-19. Study-wide background: The cDNA or gDNA used as material had been derived from T cells, B-cell-depleted T cells, or PBMCs.

Authors' data handling: Reference gene primers were amplified, and this amplification served to estimate nucleated cell counts. Assay used: immunoSEQ multiplex PCR; TCRdb lists only in-frame clones, some missing. V and J calls plus clone size are reproduced from that table; the DNA served to infer D and trimming. The sample has tens of thousands of clones, about 75% seen once. Germline V CDR1 and CDR2: KGHDR, SFDVKD. The V end lost 3 bases, the J end lost 8 bases, and 10 bases lay between the germline ends. The length of the CDR3 is 13 residues. This receptor was taken from a woman older than 75 with acute or convalescent COVID-19. The chain recombines TRBV24-1 with TRBJ2-1; a possible D gene is TRBD1 (6 bases). The sequenced material came from peripheral blood. This chain's CDR3 is CATSDPYRDEQFF. In nucleotides, the CDR3 is TGTGCCACCAGTGATCCCTACAGGGATGAGCAGTTCTTC.